The entry that follows covers one T cell receptor (beta chain) sequence. Assay: immunoSEQ multiplex PCR; the TCRdb copy retains only in-frame clones and omits some. The table shows about 160,000 clones, with roughly 85% occurring only once. The source of the sample is a study of blood T cell repertoires in COVID-19. Seattle-derived patients entered the study during active infection and were followed longitudinally. Germline assignment: CDR1 SNHLY and CDR2 FYNNEI. V lost 9 bases to trimming and J lost 0 bases; unmatched junction nucleotides: 6. The CDR3 is 14 amino acids. Sequencing used peripheral blood. The sequence was collected from a woman between 45 and 60 years old with COVID-19, enrolled during active disease. The chain employs TRBV2 and TRBJ2-3; the match to TRBD1 covers 7 bases. Here the CDR3 DNA reads TGTGCCAGTACAGGGGCCACTAGCACAGATACGCAGTATTTT. Its translation: CASTGATSTDTQYF.